This T cell receptor beta chain was recorded in a study of blood T cells in healthy people across ages. Study overall: Per two T cells, template switching captured roughly one barcoded beta molecule.

V was cut by 5 bases and J by 2 bases, with 16 bases left in between. The V gene's germline CDR1 is SEHNR and CDR2 FQNEAQ (reference sequence). The CDR3 runs 15 residues. As concerns this clonotype: Its specificity is unknown.

With a J-beta primer mix and a sample-barcoded 5' primer, a second PCR ran about 6 to 11 cycles. From the 5' RACE reads, TCRdb called clonotypes with MiXCR, one entry per CDR3 protein. The data contain fewer than 1 million distinct CDR3 sequences, around two fifths of them singletons. Points from the study as a whole: There was a strong correlation between TCR beta diversity and naive T cell percentage. PBMCs that were unsorted prevented a conclusive naive versus antigen-experienced comparison.

The chain recombines TRBV7-9 with TRBJ2-7, with D unclear. This clonotype was sampled from a man in his 60s in good health. Input material: blood. CDR3 sequence reads: CASSPDGRKTYEQYF. The DNA for the CDR3 is TGTGCCAGCAGCCCAGATGGACGGAAAACCTACGAGCAGTACTTC.